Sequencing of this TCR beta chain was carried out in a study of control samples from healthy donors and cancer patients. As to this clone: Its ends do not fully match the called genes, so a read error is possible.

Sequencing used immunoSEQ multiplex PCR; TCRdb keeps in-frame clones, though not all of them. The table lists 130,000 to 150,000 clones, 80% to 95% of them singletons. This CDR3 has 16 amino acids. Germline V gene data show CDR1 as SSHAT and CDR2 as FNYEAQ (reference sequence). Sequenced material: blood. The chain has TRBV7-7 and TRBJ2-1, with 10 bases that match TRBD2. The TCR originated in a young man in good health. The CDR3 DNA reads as TGTGCTAGCAGCTTTTCTGAGACTAGCGGGTACAATGAGCAGTTCTTC. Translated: CASSFSETSGYNEQFF.